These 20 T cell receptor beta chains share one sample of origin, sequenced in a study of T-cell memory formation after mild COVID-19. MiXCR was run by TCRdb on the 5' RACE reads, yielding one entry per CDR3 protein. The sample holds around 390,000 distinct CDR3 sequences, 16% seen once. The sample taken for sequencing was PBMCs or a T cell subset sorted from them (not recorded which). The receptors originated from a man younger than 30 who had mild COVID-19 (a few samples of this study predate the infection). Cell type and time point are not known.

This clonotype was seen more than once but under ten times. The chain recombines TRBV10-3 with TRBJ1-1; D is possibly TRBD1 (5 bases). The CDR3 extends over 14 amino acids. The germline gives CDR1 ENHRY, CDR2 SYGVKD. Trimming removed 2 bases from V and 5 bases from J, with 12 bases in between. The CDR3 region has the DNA TGTGCCATCAGTGAGCCGACCGGGGGTACTGAAGCTTTCTTT. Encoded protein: CAISEPTGGTEAFF.

CDR3 DNA: TGTGCCTGGAGTTGGACAGGGGATGGCTACACCTTC. Residues: CAWSWTGDGYTF. The chain joins TRBV30 to TRBJ1-2, with 9 positions matching TRBD1. After removal of 2 bases from V and 6 bases from J, the junction contained 1 base not matched to a gene. The CDR3 length is 12 residues. Looked up from germline, CDR1 is GTSNPN and CDR2 is SVGIG (reference sequence).

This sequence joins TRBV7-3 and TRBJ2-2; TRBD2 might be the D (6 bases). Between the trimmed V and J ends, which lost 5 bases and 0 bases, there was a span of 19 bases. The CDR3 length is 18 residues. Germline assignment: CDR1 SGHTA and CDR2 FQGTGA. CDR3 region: CASSTSPSVRPNTGELFF. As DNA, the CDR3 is TGTGCCAGCAGCACTAGCCCTAGCGTTCGACCGAACACCGGGGAGCTGTTTTTT.

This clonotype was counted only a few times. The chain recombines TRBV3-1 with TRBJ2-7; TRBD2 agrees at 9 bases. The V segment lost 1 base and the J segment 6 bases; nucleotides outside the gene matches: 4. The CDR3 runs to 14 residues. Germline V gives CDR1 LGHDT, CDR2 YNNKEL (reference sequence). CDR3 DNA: TGTGCCAGCAGCCAAGCGGGACTAGCCGGCGAGCAGTACGTC. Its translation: CASSQAGLAGEQYV.

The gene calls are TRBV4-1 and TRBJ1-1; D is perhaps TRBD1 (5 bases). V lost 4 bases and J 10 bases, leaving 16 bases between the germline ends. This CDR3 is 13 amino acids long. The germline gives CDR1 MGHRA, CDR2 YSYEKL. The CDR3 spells CASSRDLAGGAFF. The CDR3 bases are TGCGCCAGCAGCCGGGACTTAGCCGGGGGAGCTTTCTTT.

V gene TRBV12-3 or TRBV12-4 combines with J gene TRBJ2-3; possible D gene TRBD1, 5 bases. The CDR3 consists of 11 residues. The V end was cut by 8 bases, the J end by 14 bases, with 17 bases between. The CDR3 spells CASLSDRQGYF. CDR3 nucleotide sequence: TGTGCCAGCCTTTCGGACCGCCAGGGGTATTTT.

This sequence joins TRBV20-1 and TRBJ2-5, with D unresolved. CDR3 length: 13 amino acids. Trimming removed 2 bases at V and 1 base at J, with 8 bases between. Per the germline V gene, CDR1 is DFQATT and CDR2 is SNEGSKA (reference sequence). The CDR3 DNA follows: TGCAGTGCTAGACGTTGGTTCCAAGAGACCCAGTACTTC. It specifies CSARRWFQETQYF.

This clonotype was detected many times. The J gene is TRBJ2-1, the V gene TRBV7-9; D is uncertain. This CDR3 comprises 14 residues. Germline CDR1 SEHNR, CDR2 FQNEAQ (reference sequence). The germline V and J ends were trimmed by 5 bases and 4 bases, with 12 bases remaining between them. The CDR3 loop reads CASSDTGRYNEQFF. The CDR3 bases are TGTGCCAGCAGCGATACGGGCCGGTACAATGAGCAGTTCTTC.

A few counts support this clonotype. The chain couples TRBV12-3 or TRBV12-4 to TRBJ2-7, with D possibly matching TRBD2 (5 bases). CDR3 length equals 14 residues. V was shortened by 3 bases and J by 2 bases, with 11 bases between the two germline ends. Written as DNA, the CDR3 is TGTGCCAGCAGTTTGGGGAGCCCGGCCTACGAGCAGTACTTC. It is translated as CASSLGSPAYEQYF.

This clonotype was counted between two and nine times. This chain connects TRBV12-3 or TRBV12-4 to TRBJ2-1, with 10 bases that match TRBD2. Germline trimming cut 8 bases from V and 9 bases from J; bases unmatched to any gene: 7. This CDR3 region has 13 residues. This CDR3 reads CASLERGGFEQFF. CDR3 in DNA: TGTGCCAGCCTGGAGCGGGGGGGCTTTGAGCAGTTCTTC.

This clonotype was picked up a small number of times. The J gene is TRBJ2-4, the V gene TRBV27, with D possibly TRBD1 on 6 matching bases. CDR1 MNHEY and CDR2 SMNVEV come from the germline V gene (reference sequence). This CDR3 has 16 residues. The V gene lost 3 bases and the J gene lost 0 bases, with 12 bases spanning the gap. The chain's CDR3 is CASSFWTAIAKNIQYF. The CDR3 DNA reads TGTGCCAGCAGTTTTTGGACAGCGATAGCCAAAAACATTCAGTACTTC.

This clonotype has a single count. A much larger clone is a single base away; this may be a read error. CDR3 sequence: CASSPLKVYYEQYF. CDR3 in DNA: TGTGCCAGCAGCCCCCTGAAAGTCTACTACGAGCAGTACTTC. The genes are TRBV6-5 and TRBJ2-7; unclear D gene. V lost 6 bases and J 3 bases, leaving 15 bases between the germline ends. There are 14 residues in the CDR3. Per the germline V gene, CDR1 is MNHEY and CDR2 is SVGAGI.

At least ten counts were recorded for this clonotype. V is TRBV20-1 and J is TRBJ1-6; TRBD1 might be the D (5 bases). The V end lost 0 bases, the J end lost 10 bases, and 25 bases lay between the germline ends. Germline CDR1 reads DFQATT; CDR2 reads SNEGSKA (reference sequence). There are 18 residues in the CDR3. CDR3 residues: CSARDIEDIGTNGSPLHF. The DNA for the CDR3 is TGCAGTGCTAGAGATATCGAGGACATAGGGACCAACGGGTCACCCCTCCACTTT.

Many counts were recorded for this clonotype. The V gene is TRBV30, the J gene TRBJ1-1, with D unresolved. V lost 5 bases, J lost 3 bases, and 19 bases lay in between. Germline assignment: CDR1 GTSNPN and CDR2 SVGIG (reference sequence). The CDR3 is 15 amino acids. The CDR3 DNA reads TGTGCCTGGTCCGAGGACCCCCAGAGGTACACTGAAGCTTTCTTT. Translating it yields CAWSEDPQRYTEAFF. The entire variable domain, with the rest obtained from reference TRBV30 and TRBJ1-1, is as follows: SQTIHQWPATLVQPVGSPLSLECTVEGTSNPNLYWYRQAAGRGLQLLFYSVGIGQISSEVPQNLSASRPQDRQFILSSKKLLLSDSGFYLCAWSEDPQRYTEAFFGQGTRLTVV.

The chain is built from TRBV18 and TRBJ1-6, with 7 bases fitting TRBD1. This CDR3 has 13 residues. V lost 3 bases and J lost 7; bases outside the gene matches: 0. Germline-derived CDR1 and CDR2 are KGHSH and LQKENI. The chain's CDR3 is CASSPTGNSPLHF. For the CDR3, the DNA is TGTGCCAGCTCACCGACAGGGAATTCACCCCTCCACTTT.

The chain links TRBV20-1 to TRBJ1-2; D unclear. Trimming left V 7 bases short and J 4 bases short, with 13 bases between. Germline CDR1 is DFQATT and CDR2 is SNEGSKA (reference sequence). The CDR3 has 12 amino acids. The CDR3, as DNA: TGCAGTGTTACGGAGAGAGGCTATGGCTACACCTTC. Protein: CSVTERGYGYTF.

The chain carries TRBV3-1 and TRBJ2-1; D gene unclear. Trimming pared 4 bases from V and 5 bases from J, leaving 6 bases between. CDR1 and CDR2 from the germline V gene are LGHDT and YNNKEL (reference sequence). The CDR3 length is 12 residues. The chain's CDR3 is CASSLLHNEQFF. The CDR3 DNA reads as TGTGCCAGCAGCCTCCTCCACAATGAGCAGTTCTTC.

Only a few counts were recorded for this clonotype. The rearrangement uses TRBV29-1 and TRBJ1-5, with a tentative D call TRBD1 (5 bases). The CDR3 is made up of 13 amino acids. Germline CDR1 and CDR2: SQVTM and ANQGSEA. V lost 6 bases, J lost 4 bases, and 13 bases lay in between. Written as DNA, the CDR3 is TGCAGCGTGGGGACTGATCGTAATCAGCCCCAGCATTTT. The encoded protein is CSVGTDRNQPQHF.

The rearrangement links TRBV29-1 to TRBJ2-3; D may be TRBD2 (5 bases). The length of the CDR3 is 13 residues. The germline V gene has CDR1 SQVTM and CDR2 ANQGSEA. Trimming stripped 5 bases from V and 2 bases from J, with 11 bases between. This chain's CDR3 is CSVMDGDTDTQYF. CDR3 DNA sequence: TGCAGCGTTATGGACGGGGACACAGATACGCAGTATTTT.

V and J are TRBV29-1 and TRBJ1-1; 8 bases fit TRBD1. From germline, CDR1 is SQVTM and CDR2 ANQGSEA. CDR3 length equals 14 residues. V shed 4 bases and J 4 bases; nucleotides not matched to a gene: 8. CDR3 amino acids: CSVAQGARGTEAFF. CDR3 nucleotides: TGCAGCGTTGCCCAGGGGGCGAGGGGCACTGAAGCTTTCTTT.